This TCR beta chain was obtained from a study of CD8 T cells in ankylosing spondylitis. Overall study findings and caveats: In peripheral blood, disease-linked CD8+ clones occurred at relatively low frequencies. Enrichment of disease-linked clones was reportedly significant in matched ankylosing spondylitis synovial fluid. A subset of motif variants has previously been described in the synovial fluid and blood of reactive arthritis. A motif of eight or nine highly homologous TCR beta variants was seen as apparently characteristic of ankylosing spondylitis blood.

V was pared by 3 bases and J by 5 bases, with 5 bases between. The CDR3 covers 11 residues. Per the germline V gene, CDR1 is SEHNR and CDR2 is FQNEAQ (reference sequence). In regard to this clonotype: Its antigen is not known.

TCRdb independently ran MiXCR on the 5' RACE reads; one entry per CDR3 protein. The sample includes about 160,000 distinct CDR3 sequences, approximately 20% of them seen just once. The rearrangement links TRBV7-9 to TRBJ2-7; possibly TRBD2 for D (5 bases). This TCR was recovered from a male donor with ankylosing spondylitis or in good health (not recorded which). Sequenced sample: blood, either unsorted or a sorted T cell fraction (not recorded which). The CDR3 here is CASSLRDEQYF. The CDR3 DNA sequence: TGTGCCAGCAGCTTGAGGGACGAGCAGTACTTC.